The next 24 T cell receptor beta chains were all read from a single sample in a study of blood T cell repertoires in COVID-19. Produced via immunoSEQ multiplex PCR; TCRdb's table is partial and in-frame only. The sample comprises some 200,000 clones, around 84% of which are singletons, and roughly 2.6% rests with the top ten. The source material was peripheral blood. Receptors originate from a man in his fifties or sixties who had recovered from COVID-19.

The V call is TRBV10-2, the J call TRBJ2-7, with D possibly being TRBD1 (5 bases). Germline V gives CDR1 WSHSY, CDR2 SAAADI. CDR3 size: 14 residues. Trimming left V 0 bases short and J 2 bases short, with 8 bases between. CDR3 bases: TGCGCCAGCAGTGAGTCGTGGGGCCCCTACGAGCAGTACTTC. It yields the protein CASSESWGPYEQYF.

The chain is built from TRBV5-1 and TRBJ1-1; possibly TRBD1 for D (6 bases). The V end lost 4 bases, the J end lost 5 bases, and 18 bases lay between the germline ends. The CDR3 has 15 amino acids. The germline gives CDR1 SGHRS, CDR2 YFSETQ. CDR3 protein: CASSLLGQLGTEAFF. In nucleotides, the CDR3 is TGCGCCAGCAGCCTCCTTGGACAGTTGGGAACTGAAGCTTTCTTT.

This chain links TRBV5-1 with TRBJ1-2, with TRBD1 matching 8 bases. This CDR3 has 15 residues. V lost 0 bases, J lost 7 bases, and 8 bases stayed unmatched. Germline V gene data show CDR1 as SGHRS and CDR2 as YFSETQ. The CDR3 here is CASSLGGQGIPGYTF. The CDR3 nucleotides read TGCGCCAGCAGCTTGGGAGGACAGGGCATCCCTGGCTACACCTTC. Filled out from reference TRBV5-1 and TRBJ1-2, the complete variable domain reads KAGVTQTPRYLIKTRGQQVTLSCSPISGHRSVSWYQQTPGQGLQFLFEYFSETQRNKGNFPGRFSGRQFSNSRSEMNVSTLELGDSALYLCASSLGGQGIPGYTFGSGTRLTVV.

A word on this clone: Its ends do not fully match the called genes, so a read error is possible. This sequence joins TRBV7-2 and TRBJ2-1; D not resolved. Germline-derived CDR1 and CDR2 are SGHTA and FQGNSA. There are 14 residues in the CDR3. CDR3 DNA: TGTGCCAGCAGCTTAGTGTTGGTCCTCAATGAGCAATTCTTC. It yields the protein CASSLVLVLNEQFF.

The chain has TRBV27 and TRBJ2-2, with 7 bases identical to TRBD1. CDR3 length: 16 residues. V lost 3 bases to trimming and J lost 9 bases; unmatched junction nucleotides: 13. The germline CDR1 and CDR2 sequences are MNHEY and SMNVEV (reference sequence). The CDR3 bases are TGTGCCAGCAGTTTCGGATCAAAAGGGGGCCTCCGGGAGCTGTTTTTT. Translated: CASSFGSKGGLRELFF.

The rearrangement joins TRBV3-1 (or the pseudogene TRBV3-2) to TRBJ2-7, with D uncertain. Trimming left V 5 bases short and J 0 bases short, with 5 bases between. The CDR3 has 12 residues. Per the germline V gene, CDR1 is LGHDT and CDR2 is YNNKEL (reference sequence). CDR3 DNA: TGTGCCAGCAGCGCGAGCTCCTACGAGCAGTACTTC. This gives the protein CASSASSYEQYF.

The chain joins TRBV14 to TRBJ2-3, with TRBD2 as a possible D gene (6 bases). Germline lookup yields CDR1 SGHDN and CDR2 FVKESK. The CDR3 has 11 residues. The V gene lost 3 bases and the J gene lost 8 bases, with 6 bases spanning the gap. The CDR3 protein is CASSQGGTQYF. The CDR3 nucleotides read TGTGCCAGCAGCCAGGGGGGTACGCAGTATTTT.

V is TRBV19 and J is TRBJ1-5; unclear D gene. V was trimmed by 4 bases and J by 0 bases, leaving 10 bases between them. CDR1 is LNHDA, CDR2 SQIVND, per germline (reference sequence). This CDR3 has 15 amino acids. CDR3 residues: CASSKGGNSNQPQHF. The CDR3 DNA is TGTGCCAGTAGTAAGGGAGGTAATAGCAATCAGCCCCAGCATTTT.

This clone has more than one count but fewer than ten. The chain employs TRBV27 and TRBJ2-1; D uncertain. The V end lost 4 bases, the J end lost 0 bases, and 10 bases lay between the germline ends. From germline, CDR1 is MNHEY and CDR2 SMNVEV (reference sequence). The CDR3 is 15 amino acids. DNA for the CDR3: TGTGCCAGCAGTTCGAGGTGGAGCTCCTACAATGAGCAGTTCTTC. Amino acids: CASSSRWSSYNEQFF.

V is TRBV28 and J is TRBJ2-7; 9 bases fit TRBD1. The V gene end was trimmed by 3 bases and the J gene end by 3 bases; junction bases not matched to a gene: 6. The germline gives CDR1 MDHEN, CDR2 SYDVKM. This CDR3 comprises 15 residues. The CDR3 DNA reads TGTGCCAGCAGTTTTGGGGGGACAGGGAGCTACGAGCAGTACTTC. It is translated as CASSFGGTGSYEQYF.

The J gene is TRBJ2-2, the V gene TRBV11-3; possible D gene TRBD1, 6 bases. CDR1 is SGHNT and CDR2 is YENEEA in the germline V gene. V lost 1 base and J lost 3, with 9 bases in between. This CDR3 has 15 amino acids. CDR3 sequence reads: CASSLGGRDTGELFF. CDR3 DNA: TGTGCCAGCAGCTTAGGGGGGCGTGACACCGGGGAGCTGTTTTTT.

CDR3 amino acids: CASSPGTSGTQYF. CDR3 bases: TGTGCCAGCAGCCCTGGGACTAGCGGGACCCAGTACTTC. The gene calls are TRBV11-2 and TRBJ2-5; 11 bases are shared with TRBD2. The CDR3 runs to 13 residues. Trimming took 5 bases from V and 7 from J; bases not matched to a gene: 3. Per the germline V gene, CDR1 is SGHAT and CDR2 is FQNNGV.

For this clone: The sample carries other DNA sequences with the same CDR3. This chain links TRBV7-2 with TRBJ1-5, with D uncertain. V was clipped by 2 bases and J by 3 bases, with 5 bases between them. The CDR3 consists of 13 residues. The germline CDR1 and CDR2 sequences are SGHTA and FQGNSA. The CDR3 loop is CASSLSFNQPQHF. The CDR3 DNA is TGTGCCAGCAGCTTATCTTTCAATCAGCCCCAGCATTTT. Full variable domain (missing parts from reference TRBV7-2 and TRBJ1-5): GAGVSQSPSNKVTEKGKDVELRCDPISGHTALYWYRQSLGQGLEFLIYFQGNSAPDKSGLPSDRFSAERTGGSVSTLTIQRTQQEDSAVYLCASSLSFNQPQHFGDGTRLSIL.

This clone occurred once. The chain links TRBV6-5 to TRBJ1-5; D unresolved. Between the trimmed V and J ends, which lost 6 bases and 0 bases, there was a span of 12 bases. Looked up from germline, CDR1 is MNHEY and CDR2 is SVGAGI. The CDR3 is made up of 15 amino acids. In DNA, the CDR3 is TGTGCCAGCAGCTCCCGGCGGGATAGCAATCAGCCCCAGCATTTT. Its protein product is CASSSRRDSNQPQHF.

The chain carries TRBV5-1 and TRBJ2-2; TRBD2 matches 9 bases. Germline V gives CDR1 SGHRS, CDR2 YFSETQ. After removal of 3 bases from V and 7 bases from J, the junction contained 13 bases not matched to a gene. CDR3 length equals 17 residues. The CDR3 DNA is TGCGCCAGCAGCTCGGCACCCGGGACTAGCAGCGACGGGGAGCTGTTTTTT. It is translated as CASSSAPGTSSDGELFF.

As to this clone: Other DNA variants within this sample encode the same CDR3. This chain uses TRBV14 with TRBJ2-1; 7 bases agree with TRBD2. Germline loops: CDR1 SGHDN, CDR2 FVKESK. The CDR3 contains 14 residues. V was clipped by 3 bases and J by 1 base; unmatched bases: 0. The CDR3 DNA is TGTGCCAGCAGCCAGGGGGGGTCCTACAATGAGCAGTTCTTC. It yields the protein CASSQGGSYNEQFF.

V and J are TRBV9 and TRBJ2-2, with D tentatively TRBD2 (5 bases). The germline gives CDR1 SGDLS, CDR2 YYNGEE. Deletions cut 0 bases from V and 1 base from J, with 7 bases between. This CDR3 has 15 amino acids. The CDR3: CASSVVAGNTGELFF. DNA for the CDR3: TGTGCCAGCAGCGTAGTGGCGGGGAACACCGGGGAGCTGTTTTTT.

V and J are TRBV6-5 and TRBJ1-4; perhaps TRBD1 as D (6 bases). V lost 1 base, J lost 6 bases, and 12 bases lay in between. From germline, CDR1 is MNHEY and CDR2 SVGAGI. This CDR3 has 15 residues. The CDR3 sequence is CASSYLGAGDEKLFF. CDR3 coding DNA: TGTGCCAGCAGTTACTTGGGGGCAGGAGATGAAAAACTGTTTTTT.

The chain links TRBV15 to TRBJ2-4, with 11 positions matching TRBD2. CDR3 length equals 18 residues. The germline gives CDR1 LNHNV, CDR2 YYDKDF (reference sequence). J was trimmed by 1 base and V by 4 bases; bases with no gene match: 9. CDR3 in amino acids: CATSTLAGGPFAKNIQYF. The CDR3 nucleotides read TGTGCCACCAGCACCCTAGCGGGAGGCCCCTTCGCCAAAAACATTCAGTACTTC.

The chain recombines TRBV10-3 with TRBJ1-1, with unresolved D. V dropped 0 bases and J dropped 1 base, with 15 bases sitting between them. Germline CDR1 ENHRY, CDR2 SYGVKD. This CDR3 has 17 residues. The CDR3 sequence is CAISESRTVPSNTEAFF. DNA for the CDR3: TGTGCCATCAGTGAGTCGCGAACAGTGCCCTCGAACACTGAAGCTTTCTTT.

The rearrangement links TRBV6-1 to TRBJ2-5; 7 bases map to TRBD1. This CDR3 is 16 amino acids long. The germline V gene encodes CDR1 MNHNS and CDR2 SASEGT. Trimming took 4 bases from V and 2 from J; bases not matched to a gene: 10. Written as DNA, the CDR3 is TGTGCCAGCAGTGCCCTCCGGGACAGAGAGCAAGAGACCCAGTACTTC. Protein product: CASSALRDREQETQYF.

This chain connects TRBV21-1 to TRBJ2-5; the table gives TRBD2 as D, unverified against the DNA. TRBV21-1 is deemed a pseudogene. The CDR3 extends over 16 amino acids. The DNA for the CDR3 is TGTGCCAGCATCGGGACTAGCAAACGAACTCAAGAGACCCAGTACTTC. This gives the protein CASIGTSKRTQETQYF.

V usage is TRBV2 and J usage is TRBJ1-4; no definite D call. Between the trimmed V and J ends, which lost 6 bases and 3 bases, there was a span of 11 bases. The CDR3 is 14 residues long. Per the germline V gene, CDR1 is SNHLY and CDR2 is FYNNEI. In DNA, the CDR3 is TGTGCCAGCAGCCGGGAGGGCTCTAATGAAAAACTGTTTTTT. It codes for CASSREGSNEKLFF.

This clone was picked up a small number of times. The chain employs TRBV5-4 and TRBJ1-3; D is unresolved. Germline assignment: CDR1 SGHNT and CDR2 YYREEE (reference sequence). Trimming left V 0 bases short and J 2 bases short, with 9 bases between. The CDR3 length is 15 residues. The CDR3 bases are TGTGCCAGCAGCTTGGGTTCCTCTACTGGAAACACCATATATTTT. Translated: CASSLGSSTGNTIYF.